A single sample is the source of the 14 T cell receptor beta chains below, sequenced in a study of blood T cell repertoires in COVID-19. TCRdb's copy holds only in-frame clones and misses some; the assay was immunoSEQ multiplex PCR. The sample lists about 31,000 clones, 89% occurring once. Sequenced sample: peripheral blood. The receptors derive from a woman in her thirties or forties with active or convalescent COVID-19.

This chain links TRBV4-2 with TRBJ2-1, with D perhaps TRBD2 (6 bases). Germline V gene data show CDR1 as LGHNA and CDR2 as YNFKEQ. This CDR3 is 16 amino acids long. Trimming pared 3 bases from V and 5 bases from J, leaving 17 bases between. The CDR3 is CASSQRRAGSDNEQFF. In DNA, the CDR3 is TGTGCCAGCAGCCAGCGGAGGGCAGGGTCAGACAATGAGCAGTTCTTC.

This clone was observed a few times. The chain couples TRBV24-1 to TRBJ2-2, with D perhaps matching TRBD2 (6 bases). Trimming shortened V by 3 bases and J by 0 bases, and 10 bases separated the two germline ends. The length of the CDR3 is 16 residues. Germline lookup yields CDR1 KGHDR and CDR2 SFDVKD. The CDR3 DNA sequence: TGTGCCACCAGTGATCCCGGGAGTTCGAACACCGGGGAGCTGTTTTTT. Residues: CATSDPGSSNTGELFF.

J is TRBJ2-3 and V is TRBV14, with 12 bases that match TRBD2. Germline values: CDR1 SGHDN, CDR2 FVKESK. CDR3 length equals 18 residues. Unmatched junction bases numbered 10, after V lost 2 bases and J lost 4 bases. The CDR3 protein is CASSQPSRLAGVSDTQYF. DNA of the CDR3: TGTGCCAGCAGCCAACCTTCCAGACTAGCGGGAGTTTCAGATACGCAGTATTTT.

The V gene is TRBV7-2, the J gene TRBJ2-5; 9 bases are shared with TRBD1. This CDR3 has 15 amino acids. After removal of 1 base from V and 5 bases from J, the junction contained 5 bases not matched to a gene. Germline CDR1 and CDR2: SGHTA and FQGNSA. CDR3 protein: CASSLDRGRLETQYF. CDR3 nucleotide sequence: TGTGCCAGCAGCTTAGACAGGGGGCGCTTGGAGACCCAGTACTTC.

In its sample, this clone was seen once. The chain couples TRBV5-1 to TRBJ1-1; TRBD1 is a possible D gene (5 bases). CDR1 is SGHRS and CDR2 is YFSETQ in the germline V gene. The CDR3 has 15 amino acids. Trimming stripped 0 bases from V and 0 bases from J, with 9 bases between. The CDR3 DNA reads TGCGCCAGCAGCTTGGCGGTGGGGCTGAACACTGAAGCTTTCTTT. Its protein is CASSLAVGLNTEAFF.

This clone was seen only once. This chain uses TRBV15 with TRBJ2-5, with TRBD1 matching 12 bases. With V trimmed by 2 bases and J by 4 bases, 2 bases remained unmatched. There are 15 residues in the CDR3. Germline CDR1 is LNHNV and CDR2 is YYDKDF (reference sequence). The CDR3 DNA follows: TGTGCCACCAGCAGAAGGGACAGGGGGCTAGAGACCCAGTACTTC. Protein: CATSRRDRGLETQYF.

The chain links TRBV4-1 to TRBJ2-1; D not resolved. CDR3 size: 13 residues. Looked up from germline, CDR1 is MGHRA and CDR2 is YSYEKL. The V end lost 0 bases, the J end lost 10 bases, and 10 bases lay between the germline ends. DNA for the CDR3: TGCGCCAGCAGCCAAGATGGGCCCAGAGAGCAGTTCTTC. This codes for CASSQDGPREQFF.

V usage is TRBV6-7 and J usage is TRBJ2-5; D is unresolved. TRBV6-7 falls under the ORF class, with uncertain function. The CDR3 is 15 amino acids. V was clipped by 5 bases and J by 5 bases, with 18 bases between them. Here the CDR3 reads CASSPRANPRETQYF. CDR3 DNA: TGTGCCAGCAGTCCGCGAGCGAACCCTCGGGAGACCCAGTACTTC.

This chain joins TRBV18 and TRBJ1-5, with 7 bases fitting TRBD1. The CDR3 is 15 residues long. V lost 0 bases and J lost 5; bases outside the gene matches: 4. CDR1 KGHSH and CDR2 LQKENI come from the germline V gene. The CDR3 nucleotides read TGTGCCAGCTCACCACCGTCAGGGGGAGATCAGCCCCAGCATTTT. Translating it yields CASSPPSGGDQPQHF.

The chain is built from TRBV19 and TRBJ2-2; TRBD1 agrees at 7 bases. CDR3 length: 13 residues. V gave up 11 bases and J gave up 2 bases; unmatched junction bases: 5. CDR1 is LNHDA and CDR2 is SQIVND in the germline V gene (reference sequence). The CDR3 here is CAGRQGNTGELFF. The CDR3 bases are TGTGCCGGACGACAGGGCAACACCGGGGAGCTGTTTTTT.

The chain uses TRBV11-2 and TRBJ1-2; the D gene is possibly TRBD1 (5 bases). V dropped 2 bases and J dropped 6 bases, with 7 bases sitting between them. Germline loops: CDR1 SGHAT, CDR2 FQNNGV. The CDR3 runs to 12 residues. The CDR3 DNA reads TGTGCCAGCAGCTTACGACAGCATGGCTACACCTTC. Its protein product is CASSLRQHGYTF.

As concerns this clone: No DNA is shown, since the ends of the CDR3 on it are uncertain; the CDR3 is the one TCRdb lists. The gene calls are TRBV21-1 and TRBJ2-2; the table's D call, TRBD1, was not checked against the DNA. TRBV21-1 is designated a pseudogene. The CDR3 length is 19 residues, termini included. CDR3 protein: CASSKVMVGQGANTGELFF.

The chain joins TRBV7-8 to TRBJ2-7; 7 nucleotides align to TRBD2. Germline lookup yields CDR1 SGHVS and CDR2 FQNEAQ. Trimming cost V 5 bases and J 5 bases; bases outside gene matches: 12. The CDR3 length is 15 residues. The CDR3 spells CASSPRGREPDEQYF. DNA for the CDR3: TGTGCCAGCAGCCCACGAGGGCGGGAGCCCGACGAGCAGTACTTC.

V is TRBV5-6 and J is TRBJ1-2, with 7 bases lining up with TRBD1. J lost 8 bases, V lost 2 bases, and 9 bases had no gene match. Germline V lookup: CDR1 SGHDT, CDR2 YYEEEE. The CDR3 is made up of 14 amino acids. In DNA form, the CDR3 reads TGTGCCAGCAGCTTTCCCTCTACAGGGGACGGCTACACCTTC. Its protein is CASSFPSTGDGYTF.